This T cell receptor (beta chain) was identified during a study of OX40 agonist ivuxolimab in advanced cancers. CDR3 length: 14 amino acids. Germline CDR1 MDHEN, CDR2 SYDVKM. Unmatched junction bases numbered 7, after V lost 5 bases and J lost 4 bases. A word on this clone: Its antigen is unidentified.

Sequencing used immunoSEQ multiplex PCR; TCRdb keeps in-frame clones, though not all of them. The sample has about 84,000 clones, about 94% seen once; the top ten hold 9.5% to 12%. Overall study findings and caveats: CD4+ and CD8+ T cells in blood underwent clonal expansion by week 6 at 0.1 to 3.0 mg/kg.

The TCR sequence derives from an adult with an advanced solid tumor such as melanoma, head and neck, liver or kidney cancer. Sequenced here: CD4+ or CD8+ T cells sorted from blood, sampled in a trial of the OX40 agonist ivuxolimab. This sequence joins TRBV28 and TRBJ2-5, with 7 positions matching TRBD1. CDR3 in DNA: TGTGCCAGCAGTGCCAACAGGGGTCCAGAGACCCAGTACTTC. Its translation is CASSANRGPETQYF.